What follows are 15 T cell receptor beta chains derived from one specimen sequenced in a study of cytomegalovirus exposure and HLA in healthy donors. The method was immunoSEQ multiplex PCR; TCRdb's version includes in-frame clones alone and lacks a portion of them. The sample records about 160,000 clones, approximately 80% being singletons. The sequenced sample was PBMCs. The receptors here all came from a man under 40 in good health and CMV-seropositive.

The V gene is TRBV4-1, the J gene TRBJ1-1; the D gene is possibly TRBD1 (6 bases). The V end lost 5 bases, the J end lost 3 bases, and 16 bases lay between the germline ends. CDR1 is MGHRA, CDR2 YSYEKL, per germline. The CDR3 sequence is 15 residues long. The CDR3: CASSEYRESYTEAFF. The CDR3 nucleotides are TGCGCCAGCAGCGAATACAGGGAGAGCTACACTGAAGCTTTCTTT.

The gene calls are TRBV9 and TRBJ2-7; 7 nucleotides match TRBD2. The CDR3 covers 16 residues. Germline V gene lookup returns CDR1 SGDLS and CDR2 YYNGEE. Germline trimming cut 3 bases from V and 0 bases from J; bases unmatched to any gene: 9. The CDR3 region is CASSEGGALSSYEQYF. CDR3 nucleotides: TGTGCCAGCAGCGAGGGAGGGGCCCTGAGCTCCTACGAGCAGTACTTC.

The rearrangement joins TRBV7-2 to TRBJ1-1, with TRBD1 as a possible D gene (6 bases). Germline CDR1 reads SGHTA; CDR2 reads FQGNSA. Between the trimmed V and J ends, which lost 5 bases and 0 bases, there was a span of 16 bases. CDR3 length equals 16 residues. This CDR3 reads CASSPQGLGMNTEAFF. CDR3 sequence (DNA): TGTGCCAGCAGCCCCCAGGGGCTGGGCATGAACACTGAAGCTTTCTTT. The full variable domain, with the rest looked up from reference TRBV7-2 and TRBJ1-1, is GAGVSQSPSNKVTEKGKDVELRCDPISGHTALYWYRQSLGQGLEFLIYFQGNSAPDKSGLPSDRFSAERTGGSVSTLTIQRTQQEDSAVYLCASSPQGLGMNTEAFFGQGTRLTVV.

The CDR3 sequence: CASSLEGTGSQHEQYF. The CDR3 DNA is TGTGCCAGCAGCTTAGAGGGCACAGGGTCTCAGCACGAGCAGTACTTC. The J gene is TRBJ2-7, the V gene TRBV7-9; D perhaps matches TRBD1 (6 bases). The CDR3 extends over 16 amino acids. V shed 1 base and J shed 5 bases, with 18 bases lying between them. Germline V gives CDR1 SEHNR, CDR2 FQNEAQ (reference sequence).

V and J are TRBV2 and TRBJ1-5; unclear D gene. This CDR3 comprises 13 residues. Trimming took off 6 bases at V and 0 bases at J, with 6 bases between the two ends. Germline V CDR1 and CDR2: SNHLY, FYNNEI. The CDR3 sequence: CASREYSNQPQHF. CDR3 in DNA: TGTGCCAGCAGGGAATATAGCAATCAGCCCCAGCATTTT.

The V and J genes are TRBV10-2 and TRBJ2-3; 8 positions agree with TRBD2. The V gene end was trimmed by 4 bases and the J gene end by 3 bases; junction bases not matched to a gene: 3. CDR1 is WSHSY, CDR2 SAAADI, per germline. This CDR3 is built from 14 residues. CDR3 DNA: TGCGCCAGCAGTGTTGCGGGGGGTACAGATACGCAGTATTTT. It codes for CASSVAGGTDTQYF.

This chain joins TRBV5-1 and TRBJ2-1, with unresolved D. The CDR3 extends over 16 amino acids. Germline CDR1 and CDR2: SGHRS and YFSETQ. V gave up 0 bases and J gave up 3 bases, with 13 bases separating them. The CDR3 DNA follows: TGCGCCAGCAGCTTGGCCCACATCAAGAACTACAATGAGCAGTTCTTC. It yields the protein CASSLAHIKNYNEQFF. The whole variable domain, filled in from reference TRBV5-1 and TRBJ2-1, reads KAGVTQTPRYLIKTRGQQVTLSCSPISGHRSVSWYQQTPGQGLQFLFEYFSETQRNKGNFPGRFSGRQFSNSRSEMNVSTLELGDSALYLCASSLAHIKNYNEQFFGPGTRLTVL.

CDR3 nucleotides: TGCGCCAGCACCCCCCGGGACAGGTGGCGGGGATCACCCCTCCACTTT. Residues: CASTPRDRWRGSPLHF. The chain couples TRBV10-1 to TRBJ1-6, with 8 bases aligning to TRBD1. CDR1 is WNHNN, CDR2 SYGVQD, per germline (reference sequence). Trimming at V came to 7 bases and at J to 10 bases, leaving 15 bases not matched to a gene. The length of the CDR3 is 16 residues.

The CDR3 DNA is TGTGCCAGCAGCGTAGGGGCGGGGGCGCTCTCTGGGGCCAACGTCCTGACTTTC. It translates to CASSVGAGALSGANVLTF. This chain connects TRBV7-3 to TRBJ2-6, with D perhaps TRBD2 (7 bases). CDR1 and CDR2 (germline): SGHTA, FQGTGA. This CDR3 spans 18 amino acids. Trimming removed 5 bases at V and 0 bases at J, with 17 bases between. The variable domain in full, completed from reference TRBV7-3 and TRBJ2-6, reads GAGVSQTPSNKVTEKGKYVELRCDPISGHTALYWYRQSLGQGPEFLIYFQGTGAADDSGLPNDRFFAVRPEGSVSTLKIQRTERGDSAVYLCASSVGAGALSGANVLTFGAGSRLTVL.

This rearrangement joins TRBV7-8 to TRBJ2-7; 7 bases align to TRBD1. The CDR3 sequence is 15 residues long. Germline-derived CDR1 and CDR2 are SGHVS and FQNEAQ. V lost 4 bases and J lost 3; bases outside the gene matches: 9. The chain's CDR3 is CASSYQTGTGYEQYF. CDR3 in DNA: TGTGCCAGCAGCTACCAGACAGGGACGGGCTACGAGCAGTACTTC.

The chain employs TRBV7-7 and TRBJ2-1; TRBD2 is a possible D gene (5 bases). The CDR3 is made up of 11 amino acids. Germline CDR1 is SSHAT and CDR2 is FNYEAQ (reference sequence). The germline V and J ends were trimmed by 11 bases and 5 bases, with 10 bases remaining between them. CDR3 protein: CAPDWNNEQFF. The CDR3 nucleotides read TGTGCCCCGGACTGGAACAATGAGCAGTTCTTC.

The chain is built from TRBV27 and TRBJ2-5; D is perhaps TRBD2 (5 bases). Trimming shortened V by 5 bases and J by 3 bases, and 13 bases separated the two germline ends. CDR3 length: 14 amino acids. The germline gives CDR1 MNHEY, CDR2 SMNVEV (reference sequence). The CDR3 loop is CASSPSPGEETQYF. The CDR3 DNA sequence: TGTGCCAGCAGTCCCTCTCCCGGGGAAGAGACCCAGTACTTC.

CDR3: CASSDRREQYF. CDR3 coding DNA: TGTGCCAGCAGTGACAGGCGCGAGCAGTACTTC. The chain combines TRBV2 with TRBJ2-7, with D hard to call. The CDR3 length is 11 residues. Germline values: CDR1 SNHLY, CDR2 FYNNEI. Trimming took off 3 bases at V and 6 bases at J, with 6 bases between the two ends.

This chain connects TRBV19 to TRBJ2-2, with a possible D match to TRBD1 (6 bases). Germline CDR1 reads LNHDA; CDR2 reads SQIVND (reference sequence). The CDR3 is made up of 14 amino acids. The V end was cut by 2 bases, the J end by 7 bases, with 11 bases between. DNA for the CDR3: TGTGCCAGTAGTATACAGGGGTGGGGCGGGGAGCTGTTTTTT. Protein: CASSIQGWGGELFF.

The V call is TRBV27, the J call TRBJ2-1; TRBD2 is a possible D gene (6 bases). Looked up from germline, CDR1 is MNHEY and CDR2 is SMNVEV (reference sequence). This CDR3 comprises 14 residues. Trimming took off 4 bases at V and 3 bases at J, with 10 bases between the two ends. In nucleotides, the CDR3 is TGTGCCAGCAGTTCTCCCGGGGGCTACAATGAGCAGTTCTTC. Protein: CASSSPGGYNEQFF.